These 30 T cell receptor beta chains were all obtained from the same sample, sequenced in a study of blood T cell repertoires in COVID-19. TCRdb's table, derived via immunoSEQ multiplex PCR, lists solely in-frame clones and lacks some. The sample lists 130,000 to 150,000 clones; 82% were seen once. Sequenced sample: peripheral blood. The source of these receptors is a human donor with acute or convalescent COVID-19. The donor label of this sample is uncertain.

The genes are TRBV14 and TRBJ2-7; 7 nucleotides align to TRBD1. The germline V gene has CDR1 SGHDN and CDR2 FVKESK. The CDR3 runs to 16 residues. V shed 4 bases and J 4 bases; nucleotides not matched to a gene: 13. In DNA, the CDR3 is TGTGCCAGCAGCCTGGCGCACGGGACAGCTACATACGAGCAGTACTTC. Translation: CASSLAHGTATYEQYF.

The chain carries TRBV30 and TRBJ1-5; TRBD1 agrees at 9 bases. V lost 5 bases and J lost 10; bases outside the gene matches: 6. The CDR3 covers 12 residues. From germline, CDR1 is GTSNPN and CDR2 SVGIG (reference sequence). The CDR3 nucleotides are TGTGCCTGGGGACAGGGGTTAAGCCCCCAGCATTTT. This codes for CAWGQGLSPQHF.

This clone came up once. The genes are TRBV18 and TRBJ2-7, with 7 bases that match TRBD1. The CDR3 sequence is 15 residues long. Germline V gene lookup returns CDR1 KGHSH and CDR2 LQKENI. With 3 bases clipped from V and 3 bases from J, the junction kept 8 bases outside the gene matches. The CDR3 region has the DNA TGTGCCAGCTCACCTACCCGGGACAGTGGCTACGAGCAGTACTTC. Amino acid sequence: CASSPTRDSGYEQYF.

V gene TRBV18 combines with J gene TRBJ2-5; 8 nucleotides align to TRBD1. Looked up from germline, CDR1 is KGHSH and CDR2 is LQKENI. Trimming removed 6 bases from V and 5 bases from J; junction bases left unmatched: 2. The CDR3 consists of 12 residues. Here the CDR3 DNA reads TGTGCCAGCTCGTGGGACAGGGAGACCCAGTACTTC. This translates into CASSWDRETQYF.

This chain links TRBV18 with TRBJ2-7; 7 bases are a match to TRBD1. CDR1 and CDR2 (germline): KGHSH, LQKENI. The trim removed 4 bases at V and 2 bases at J, leaving 8 bases unmatched. The length of the CDR3 is 15 residues. CDR3 sequence (DNA): TGTGCCAGCTCACGATCAGGGGGACAGACCTACGAGCAGTACTTC. This sequence encodes CASSRSGGQTYEQYF.

The chain employs TRBV7-2 and TRBJ2-7; 12 bases are shared with TRBD2. The V and J ends lost 2 bases and 5 bases, in that order; junction bases with no gene match: 7. Per germline, CDR1 SGHTA and CDR2 FQGNSA. This CDR3 contains 16 residues. CDR3 sequence reads: CASSLKASGGAHEQYF. The CDR3 nucleotides read TGTGCCAGCAGCTTAAAGGCTAGCGGGGGGGCCCACGAGCAGTACTTC.

This clone was seen a single time. The chain links TRBV2 to TRBJ1-2; possible D gene TRBD1, 6 bases. Trimming left V 5 bases short and J 4 bases short, with 17 bases between. This CDR3 comprises 15 residues. CDR1 SNHLY and CDR2 FYNNEI come from the germline V gene. The CDR3 loop is CASSRDRQDLYGYTF. CDR3 sequence (DNA): TGTGCCAGCAGTAGAGACAGGCAGGACCTCTATGGCTACACCTTC.

The chain couples TRBV19 to TRBJ1-5; 7 bases line up with TRBD1. CDR1 is LNHDA and CDR2 is SQIVND in the germline V gene (reference sequence). This CDR3 has 16 residues. J lost 2 bases, V lost 5 bases, and 9 bases had no gene match. The CDR3 nucleotides read TGTGCCAGTAGTGCAATAACAGGGGCCCGCAATCAGCCCCAGCATTTT. Translation gives CASSAITGARNQPQHF.

The chain links TRBV5-5 to TRBJ2-6, with D unresolved. Germline CDR1 and CDR2: SGHKS and YYEKEE (reference sequence). There are 15 residues in the CDR3. V dropped 4 bases and J dropped 2 bases, with 10 bases sitting between them. As DNA, the CDR3 is TGTGCCAGCAGCCGGTCATCCGCTGGGGCCAACGTCCTGACTTTC. It translates to CASSRSSAGANVLTF.

The chain couples TRBV6-5 to TRBJ1-3; D gene unclear. The V and J ends lost 4 bases and 2 bases respectively, with 12 bases between them. The CDR3 is 15 amino acids. Germline V lookup: CDR1 MNHEY, CDR2 SVGAGI. The CDR3 DNA is TGTGCCAGCAGTTTAGCTGGGGAGACTGGAAACACCATATATTTT. It specifies CASSLAGETGNTIYF.

This chain's CDR3 is CASSASGTGPSMQYF. DNA for the CDR3: TGTGCCAGCAGCGCCTCCGGGACAGGGCCTTCGATGCAGTACTTC. J is TRBJ2-7 and V is TRBV11-2; 9 bases match TRBD1. Germline loops: CDR1 SGHAT, CDR2 FQNNGV. The V segment lost 5 bases and the J segment 9 bases; nucleotides outside the gene matches: 14. The CDR3 covers 15 residues. The full variable domain, its missing parts supplied by reference TRBV11-2 and TRBJ2-7, is EAGVAQSPRYKIIEKRQSVAFWCNPISGHATLYWYQQILGQGPKLLIQFQNNGVVDDSQLPKDRFSAERLKGVDSTLKIQPAKLEDSAVYLCASSASGTGPSMQYFGPGTRLTVT.

J is TRBJ2-7 and V is TRBV27, with TRBD1 matching 11 bases. The ends lost 6 bases at V and 5 bases at J; junction bases unmatched: 6. Germline V gives CDR1 MNHEY, CDR2 SMNVEV (reference sequence). The CDR3 is 14 amino acids. CDR3 coding DNA: TGTGCCAGCAGACCGGACAGGGGGCGGGACGAGCAGTACTTC. It codes for CASRPDRGRDEQYF.

The rearrangement links TRBV19 to TRBJ1-2; 10 nucleotides agree with TRBD1. The length of the CDR3 is 22 residues. Trimming removed 1 base from V and 2 bases from J; junction bases left unmatched: 22. Germline V gives CDR1 LNHDA, CDR2 SQIVND (reference sequence). CDR3 loop: CASSIVRTGGTWELIKNYGYTF. The CDR3, as DNA: TGTGCCAGTAGTATAGTGCGGACAGGGGGGACCTGGGAACTAATTAAGAACTATGGCTACACCTTC. The whole variable domain, remainder taken from reference TRBV19 and TRBJ1-2, is DGGITQSPKYLFRKEGQNVTLSCEQNLNHDAMYWYRQDPGQGLRLIYYSQIVNDFQKGDIAEGYSVSREKKESFPLTVTSAQKNPTAFYLCASSIVRTGGTWELIKNYGYTFGSGTRLTVV.

This clone was counted a single time. The rearrangement uses TRBV2 and TRBJ1-2, with D possibly matching TRBD1 (5 bases). V shed 6 bases and J shed 6 bases, with 14 bases lying between them. The CDR3 sequence is 13 residues long. Germline V gene lookup returns CDR1 SNHLY and CDR2 FYNNEI. In DNA, the CDR3 is TGTGCCAGCAGGGAGGGACGGGAGAATGGCTACACCTTC. Protein: CASREGRENGYTF.

This clone was recorded only once. V gene TRBV6-6 combines with J gene TRBJ2-3, with D possibly being TRBD1 (6 bases). The CDR3 extends over 12 amino acids. Germline V CDR1 and CDR2: MNHNY, SVGAGI (reference sequence). The V and J ends lost 6 bases and 10 bases respectively, with 14 bases between them. CDR3 residues: CASSDPQGPQYF. CDR3 DNA sequence: TGTGCCAGCAGCGACCCGCAGGGGCCGCAGTATTTT.

The chain links TRBV7-2 to TRBJ2-3; the match to TRBD1 covers 9 bases. From germline, CDR1 is SGHTA and CDR2 FQGNSA. Germline trimming cut 6 bases from V and 4 bases from J; bases unmatched to any gene: 8. This CDR3 region has 15 residues. CDR3 amino acids: CASRRDREAADTQYF. CDR3 in DNA: TGTGCCAGCAGGCGGGACAGGGAAGCGGCAGATACGCAGTATTTT.

This clone was recorded only once. The chain uses TRBV9 and TRBJ1-2; D is undetermined. Trimming shortened V by 5 bases and J by 7 bases, and 18 bases separated the two germline ends. This CDR3 region has 14 residues. Per germline, CDR1 SGDLS and CDR2 YYNGEE. CDR3 coding DNA: TGTGCCAGCAGTTTTGAGGAGCGGTACGGTGGCTACACCTTC. Translated: CASSFEERYGGYTF. Full variable domain (outside the CDR3, taken from reference TRBV9 and TRBJ1-2): DSGVTQTPKHLITATGQRVTLRCSPRSGDLSVYWYQQSLDQGLQFLIQYYNGEERAKGNILERFSAQQFPDLHSELNLSSLELGDSALYFCASSFEERYGGYTFGSGTRLTVV.

The CDR3 is CASSAQGAEDTQYF. The CDR3, as DNA: TGTGCCAGCAGTGCCCAGGGGGCTGAAGATACGCAGTATTTT. The V call is TRBV2, the J call TRBJ2-3, with TRBD1 matching over 8 bases. V was pared by 4 bases and J by 5 bases, with 5 bases of the junction left unmatched. In germline, CDR1 is SNHLY, CDR2 FYNNEI. The CDR3 length is 14 residues. Full variable domain (missing parts from reference TRBV2 and TRBJ2-3): EPEVTQTPSHQVTQMGQEVILRCVPISNHLYFYWYRQILGQKVEFLVSFYNNEISEKSEIFDDQFSVERPDGSNFTLKIRSTKLEDSAMYFCASSAQGAEDTQYFGPGTRLTVL.

This clone showed up just a few times. The gene calls are TRBV6-5 and TRBJ2-2; 9 bases are shared with TRBD1. Germline V gene lookup returns CDR1 MNHEY and CDR2 SVGAGI. This CDR3 contains 15 residues. V shed 7 bases, J shed 4 bases, and the junction held 7 bases outside the gene matches. The CDR3 bases are TGTGCCAGCACCCAGACAGGGGGATTCACCGGGGAGCTGTTTTTT. Its protein is CASTQTGGFTGELFF.

The rearrangement joins TRBV11-1 to TRBJ2-3; perhaps TRBD2 as D (5 bases). Trimming took off 4 bases at V and 0 bases at J, with 11 bases between the two ends. The CDR3 contains 15 residues. CDR1 and CDR2 (germline): SGHAT, FQDESV (reference sequence). CDR3 loop: CASSSGSASTDTQYF. CDR3 nucleotides: TGTGCCAGCAGCTCGGGATCCGCCAGCACAGATACGCAGTATTTT.

The J gene is TRBJ1-6, the V gene TRBV5-4; tentatively, D is TRBD1 (6 bases). The CDR3 consists of 16 residues. V lost 0 bases and J lost 3, with 10 bases in between. Germline V CDR1 and CDR2: SGHNT, YYREEE (reference sequence). The CDR3 here is CASSLDRQVYNSPLHF. CDR3 DNA sequence: TGTGCCAGCAGCTTGGACAGACAGGTCTATAATTCACCCCTCCACTTT. Together with reference TRBV5-4 and TRBJ1-6, the CDR3 gives the full variable domain: ETGVTQSPTHLIKTRGQQVTLRCSSQSGHNTVSWYQQALGQGPQFIFQYYREEENGRGNFPPRFSGLQFPNYSSELNVNALELDDSALYLCASSLDRQVYNSPLHFGNGTRLTVT.

The chain employs TRBV7-2 and TRBJ1-1; tentative D call: TRBD1 (6 bases). The germline gives CDR1 SGHTA, CDR2 FQGNSA. The V and J ends lost 3 bases and 10 bases respectively, with 21 bases between them. CDR3 length equals 15 residues. DNA of the CDR3: TGTGCCAGCAGCTTTCAGGGGCGACCAAATAATGTAGCTTTCTTT. Translation gives CASSFQGRPNNVAFF.

The chain is built from TRBV19 and TRBJ1-2, with no clear D. V gave up 5 bases and J gave up 3 bases, with 13 bases separating them. The CDR3 spans 14 residues. Germline CDR1 is LNHDA and CDR2 is SQIVND (reference sequence). DNA for the CDR3: TGTGCCAGTAGTCAGAGTAGAGGCGACTATGGCTACACCTTC. This translates into CASSQSRGDYGYTF.

The chain uses TRBV6-7 and TRBJ2-2; no reliable D call. TRBV6-7 is an open reading frame, and its role is uncertain. The CDR3 is 13 residues long. Trimming stripped 6 bases from V and 5 bases from J, with 10 bases between. The DNA of the CDR3 is TGTGCCAGCAGGCCTCTAGGAACCGGGGAGCTGTTTTTT. Translation gives CASRPLGTGELFF.

This rearrangement joins TRBV5-1 to TRBJ1-1, with 8 bases matching TRBD1. Germline loops: CDR1 SGHRS, CDR2 YFSETQ. The CDR3 sequence is 14 residues long. V was clipped by 4 bases and J by 2 bases; unmatched bases: 4. CDR3 region: CASSRGTGNTEAFF. The CDR3 nucleotides are TGCGCCAGCAGCAGAGGGACAGGCAACACTGAAGCTTTCTTT. The whole variable domain, remainder taken from reference TRBV5-1 and TRBJ1-1, is KAGVTQTPRYLIKTRGQQVTLSCSPISGHRSVSWYQQTPGQGLQFLFEYFSETQRNKGNFPGRFSGRQFSNSRSEMNVSTLELGDSALYLCASSRGTGNTEAFFGQGTRLTVV.

The chain uses TRBV5-5 and TRBJ2-5, with D perhaps matching TRBD1 (6 bases). Per germline, CDR1 SGHKS and CDR2 YYEKEE (reference sequence). This CDR3 is built from 16 residues. Trimming removed 3 bases from V and 1 base from J, with 16 bases in between. This CDR3 reads CASSSLGTPIQETQYF. In DNA, the CDR3 is TGTGCCAGCAGCTCCCTCGGGACACCCATCCAAGAGACCCAGTACTTC.

The CDR3 here is CALNAGQGAWGYTF. CDR3 nucleotides: TGTGCCCTAAACGCAGGACAGGGGGCGTGGGGCTACACCTTC. The V gene is TRBV30, the J gene TRBJ1-2, with 11 bases aligning to TRBD1. The germline CDR1 and CDR2 sequences are GTSNPN and SVGIG (reference sequence). After removal of 8 bases from V and 8 bases from J, the junction contained 13 bases not matched to a gene. The CDR3 extends over 14 amino acids.

V gene TRBV9 combines with J gene TRBJ1-1; a weak D match, TRBD1 (6 bases). With 0 bases removed from V and 5 bases from J, the gap between germline ends came to 11 bases. Germline loops: CDR1 SGDLS, CDR2 YYNGEE. This CDR3 comprises 14 residues. CDR3 sequence reads: CASSVDGRGTEAFF. DNA for the CDR3: TGTGCCAGCAGCGTAGATGGGAGGGGGACTGAAGCTTTCTTT.

The chain joins TRBV19 to TRBJ1-2; tentatively, D is TRBD1 (6 bases). The CDR3 extends over 15 amino acids. Per the germline V gene, CDR1 is LNHDA and CDR2 is SQIVND (reference sequence). V dropped 0 bases and J dropped 3 bases, with 11 bases sitting between them. The CDR3 bases are TGTGCCAGTAGTATAGATAGGTCAGGGGACTATGGCTACACCTTC. Translated, it gives CASSIDRSGDYGYTF.

The chain couples TRBV10-3 to TRBJ1-5, with 7 nucleotides matching TRBD1. Trimming at V came to 5 bases and at J to 1 base, leaving 14 bases not matched to a gene. The CDR3 is 18 residues long. Germline V gene sequence: CDR1 ENHRY, CDR2 SYGVKD. CDR3 loop: CAISTVPTGTTSNQPQHF. CDR3 in DNA: TGTGCCATCAGTACGGTTCCGACAGGGACGACGAGCAATCAGCCCCAGCATTTT.